A single sample is the source of the 6 T cell receptor beta chains below, sequenced in a study of spatial heterogeneity in lung cancer. TCRdb itself ran the 5' RACE reads through MiXCR, one entry per CDR3 protein. Here the sample spans 75,000 or so distinct CDR3 sequences, 8% being singletons. Time point of the sample: sample taken at primary tumor resection. Sequencing was performed on PBMCs, taken at surgery. All receptors derive from a male donor with early-stage non-small cell lung cancer.

CDR3 coding DNA: TGTGCCAGCAGGCTCGGCGGAATGAACACCGGGGAGCTGTTTTTT. Its translation is CASRLGGMNTGELFF. V usage is TRBV6-5 and J usage is TRBJ2-2; D is unresolved. Germline assignment: CDR1 MNHEY and CDR2 SVGAGI. The CDR3 is 15 residues long. Deletions cut 6 bases from V and 1 base from J, with 12 bases between.

This clonotype was seen repeatedly, ten times or more. The chain combines TRBV19 with TRBJ1-2, with TRBD1 matching 9 bases. This CDR3 has 14 residues. CDR1 and CDR2 (germline): LNHDA, SQIVND (reference sequence). Trimming at V came to 3 bases and at J to 5 bases, leaving 4 bases not matched to a gene. CDR3 loop: CASSMGQGLYGYTF. CDR3 coding DNA: TGTGCCAGTAGTATGGGACAGGGATTATATGGCTACACCTTC. Full variable domain (missing parts from reference TRBV19 and TRBJ1-2): DGGITQSPKYLFRKEGQNVTLSCEQNLNHDAMYWYRQDPGQGLRLIYYSQIVNDFQKGDIAEGYSVSREKKESFPLTVTSAQKNPTAFYLCASSMGQGLYGYTFGSGTRLTVV.

This clonotype was observed a few times. The gene calls are TRBV9 and TRBJ2-3, with 8 bases aligning to TRBD2. CDR1 and CDR2 (germline): SGDLS, YYNGEE. With V trimmed by 5 bases and J by 3 bases, 14 bases remained unmatched. This CDR3 has 17 amino acids. The chain's CDR3 is CASSARASGSGTDTQYF. The DNA of the CDR3 is TGTGCCAGCAGTGCAAGGGCGAGCGGGAGTGGAACAGATACGCAGTATTTT.

This clonotype was recorded at least ten times. The gene calls are TRBV7-9 and TRBJ1-5, with D unresolved. The V end lost 0 bases, the J end lost 3 bases, and 6 bases lay between the germline ends. From germline, CDR1 is SEHNR and CDR2 FQNEAQ (reference sequence). This CDR3 is built from 14 residues. CDR3 in amino acids: CASSLASPNQPQHF. CDR3 sequence (DNA): TGTGCCAGCAGCTTAGCTTCGCCCAATCAGCCCCAGCATTTT.

The V and J genes are TRBV11-2 and TRBJ2-1, with D hard to call. CDR3 size: 15 residues. V was shortened by 4 bases and J by 9 bases, with 19 bases between the two germline ends. Germline values: CDR1 SGHAT, CDR2 FQNNGV. CDR3 DNA: TGTGCCAGCAGCTCCCGTCTAGTGAGGTCTGGTGAGCAGTTCTTC. Amino acids: CASSSRLVRSGEQFF.

In this sample, this clonotype turned up many times. The CDR3 DNA reads as TGTGCCAGCAGACAACAGAAACCGGGACTAGCACCCATCAACCACAATGAGCAGTTCTTC. Translated, it gives CASRQQKPGLAPINHNEQFF. The chain recombines TRBV2 with TRBJ2-1; 9 bases match TRBD2. The CDR3 covers 20 residues. V shed 6 bases, J shed 5 bases, and the junction held 23 bases outside the gene matches. Germline CDR1 is SNHLY and CDR2 is FYNNEI.